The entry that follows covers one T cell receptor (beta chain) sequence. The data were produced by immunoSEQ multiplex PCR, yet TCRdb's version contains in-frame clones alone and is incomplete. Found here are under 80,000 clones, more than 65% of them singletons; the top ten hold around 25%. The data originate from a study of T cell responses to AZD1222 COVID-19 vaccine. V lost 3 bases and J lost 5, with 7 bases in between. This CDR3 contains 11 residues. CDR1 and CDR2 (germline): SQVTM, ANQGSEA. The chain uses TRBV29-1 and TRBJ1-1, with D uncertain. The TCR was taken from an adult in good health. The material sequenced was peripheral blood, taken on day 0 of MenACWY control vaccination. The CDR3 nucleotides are TGCAGCGTTGAGGCGGGGACTGAAGCTTTCTTT. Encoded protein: CSVEAGTEAFF.